These T cell receptor beta chains were read from a single sample in a study of tumor-infiltrating lymphocytes in localized non-small cell lung cancer. Clones were read by immunoSEQ multiplex PCR, and TCRdb kept only the in-frame ones, dropping some. This table has approximately 9,000 clones, 78% appearing once. Specimen: lung tumor tissue. The source is a human donor with non-small cell lung cancer. Each CDR3 is given with its conserved first and last residue. D genes are given only for firm matches. The listing skips clone size in some rows; elsewhere it reads once, few, many or a size class.

v_gene,j_gene,d_gene,abundance,CDR3nt,CDR3aa
TRBV11-3,TRBJ2-3,NA,NA,TGTGCCAGCAGCTTTCACACAGATACGCAGTATTTT,CASSFHTDTQYF
TRBV19,TRBJ2-1,TRBD2,NA,TGTGCCAGTAGTCCCCGGGGGGGCCTCTACAATGAGCAGTTCTTC,CASSPRGGLYNEQFF
TRBV15,TRBJ2-2,NA,NA,TGTGCCACCAGCAGGCAGGGATACACCGGGGAGCTGTTTTTT,CATSRQGYTGELFF
TRBV7-2,TRBJ2-5,TRBD2,NA,TGTGCCAGCAGCTTAGTCGGACTAGCGGGGGCTCAAGAGACCCAGTACTTC,CASSLVGLAGAQETQYF
TRBV7-8,TRBJ2-5,NA,few,TGTGCCAGCAGCTCCCAGCGAGGGCAAGAGACCCAGTACTTC,CASSSQRGQETQYF
TRBV30,TRBJ1-1,NA,NA,TGTGCCTGGAACGGGGGGCAGGTGAACACTGAAGCTTTCTTT,CAWNGGQVNTEAFF
TRBV10-1,TRBJ1-5,NA,NA,TGCGCCAGCAGTGAAAGGCAGTTTAGCAATCAGCCCCAGCATTTT,CASSERQFSNQPQHF
TRBV5-4,TRBJ1-3,TRBD1,NA,TGCGCCAGCAGCCAAGAATGGGGACAGGGCTTAGGAAACACCATATATTTT,CASSQEWGQGLGNTIYF
TRBV15,TRBJ2-7,NA,NA,TGTGCCACCAGCAGGTACGGAGGGGGAGCCTACGAGCAGTACTTC,CATSRYGGGAYEQYF
TRBV14,TRBJ2-7,NA,once,TGTGCCAGCAGTCAACTGAACTACGAGCAGTACTTC,CASSQLNYEQYF
TRBV10-2,TRBJ1-1,TRBD1,NA,TGCGCCAGCACCACAGCAGGGGGCTCTGAAGCTTTCTTT,CASTTAGGSEAFF
TRBV6-6,TRBJ1-5,NA,NA,TGTGCCAGCAGTTTTACTAGCAATCAGCCCCAGCATTTT,CASSFTSNQPQHF
TRBV28,TRBJ1-5,NA,NA,TGTGCCAGCAGTACCCAGGGTGTATACAATCAGCCCCAGCATTTT,CASSTQGVYNQPQHF
TRBV4-2,TRBJ2-7,NA,NA,TGTGCCAGCAGCCAAGGGACAACCTACGAGCAGTACTTC,CASSQGTTYEQYF
TRBV6-1,TRBJ1-2,TRBD1,few,TGTGCCAGCAGTGGGTCAATCCCAGGGGGCGCCTTCCGTCTTCGCTATGGCTACACCTTC,CASSGSIPGGAFRLRYGYTF
TRBV11-2,TRBJ2-3,NA,NA,TGTGCCAGCAGCTCCACTCGGTCCTGGGGAGATACGCAGTATTTT,CASSSTRSWGDTQYF
TRBV30,TRBJ1-1,NA,NA,TGTGCCTGGAGCAGGACACCGAACACTGAAGCTTTCTTT,CAWSRTPNTEAFF
TRBV7-8,TRBJ2-3,NA,NA,TGTGCCAGCAGCTTAGCTGGCGCTACGCAGTATTTT,CASSLAGATQYF
TRBV7-9,TRBJ1-2,TRBD1,NA,TGTGCCAGCAGCATCGGGACAGGGGGCCGCCTCAACTATGGCTACACCTTC,CASSIGTGGRLNYGYTF
TRBV25-1,TRBJ1-5,NA,once,TGTGCCAGCAGTGGGCAGGAGGCAGGGACCCAGCATTTT,CASSGQEAGTQHF
TRBV28,TRBJ2-7,TRBD2,NA,TGTGCCAGCAGTCCCTCGGGGGCGGGAGGGCCGAACGAGCAGTACTTC,CASSPSGAGGPNEQYF
TRBV7-8,TRBJ1-1,NA,few,TGTGCCAGCAGCTTTAAAAGTTTTGGGGGAGAAGCTTTCTTT,CASSFKSFGGEAFF
TRBV10-3,TRBJ1-5,NA,large,TGTGCCATCAGTGAGGGTCGGAATAGCAATCAGCCCCAGCATTTT,CAISEGRNSNQPQHF
TRBV5-6,TRBJ2-2,TRBD1,few,TGTGCCAGCAGCTTGGGGGACAGGGGTACCGGGGAGCTGTTTTTT,CASSLGDRGTGELFF
TRBV4-3,TRBJ2-7,TRBD1,NA,TGCGCCAGCAGGTTCAGCGCGACAGGGGAGTCCTACGAGCAGTACTTC,CASRFSATGESYEQYF
TRBV5-1,TRBJ2-1,TRBD2,NA,TGCGCCAGCAGCTCCCGGACTAGCGGGGGGCAGGGTGAGCAGTTCTTC,CASSSRTSGGQGEQFF
TRBV18,TRBJ1-2,NA,NA,TGTGCCAGCTCACCGCTCAGTGGCTACACCTTC,CASSPLSGYTF
TRBV6-1,TRBJ1-3,NA,NA,TGTGCCAGCAGTGAAGGAGGAGGGGGTCCCGGAAACACCATATATTTT,CASSEGGGGPGNTIYF
TRBV28,TRBJ1-2,NA,NA,TGTGCCAGCAGTTTAAAAGGCCAGATATTATACACCTTC,CASSLKGQILYTF
TRBV6-5,TRBJ1-2,NA,once,TGTGCCAGCAGACCTACGCAGAGATATGGCTACACCTTC,CASRPTQRYGYTF
TRBV5-1,TRBJ2-7,NA,NA,TGCGCCAGCAGCCTGGGGTCTCTGGGGGAGCAGTACTTC,CASSLGSLGEQYF
TRBV27,TRBJ1-2,TRBD1,NA,TGTGCCAGCAGTCGACAGGGGGAGTCTGGCTACACCTTC,CASSRQGESGYTF
TRBV18,TRBJ2-5,NA,NA,TGTGCCAGCTCACTCGAGGACAGTGGGCGGGCCCAGTACTTC,CASSLEDSGRAQYF
TRBV18,TRBJ2-2,TRBD1,NA,TGTGCCAGCTCACCTCTACAGGGGACCACCGGGGAGCTGTTTTTT,CASSPLQGTTGELFF
TRBV28,TRBJ2-7,NA,once,TGTGCCAGCAGTCCCTTTGGAGGGCCCTCCTACGAGCAGTACTTC,CASSPFGGPSYEQYF
TRBV19,TRBJ2-1,TRBD2,NA,TGTGCCACTACAAAAGCGGGAGGGCCTGGGAATGAGCAGTTCTTC,CATTKAGGPGNEQFF
TRBV7-8,TRBJ2-3,NA,once,TGTGCCAGCAGCCCCAGAGCCAGTTATCGTGGCACAGATACGCAGTATTTT,CASSPRASYRGTDTQYF
TRBV19,TRBJ1-5,TRBD1,NA,TGTGCCAGTAGGAGGGACAGGGCCACCAATCAGCCCCAGCATTTT,CASRRDRATNQPQHF
TRBV19,TRBJ1-1,NA,NA,TGTGCCAGTAGTTATGGGGGAACTGAAGCTTTCTTT,CASSYGGTEAFF
TRBV6-1,TRBJ1-5,TRBD1,NA,TGTGCCAGCAGTGAAGCTAACCAGGGGGCTAATCAGCCCCAGCATTTT,CASSEANQGANQPQHF
TRBV7-6,TRBJ2-2,NA,NA,TGTGCCAGCAGCTTAGCGACGAACACCGGGGAGCTGTTTTTT,CASSLATNTGELFF
TRBV18,TRBJ2-3,NA,NA,TGTGCCAGCTCACCCTCCGGGACAAGAATCACAGATACGCAGTATTTT,CASSPSGTRITDTQYF
TRBV10-3,TRBJ2-2,NA,NA,TGTGCCATCAGTGAGTCCGGGGTGGACACCGGGGAGCTGTTTTTT,CAISESGVDTGELFF